Listed here are 25 T cell receptor beta chains from one sample, sequenced in a study of blood T cell repertoires in COVID-19. Sequencing was performed with immunoSEQ multiplex PCR; in TCRdb, only in-frame clones are kept and a portion is missing. The data contain some 37,000 clones, approximately 87% of them singletons. The sample consisted of peripheral blood. The receptors come from a man aged 70 or older with acute or convalescent COVID-19.

The rearrangement joins TRBV13 to TRBJ2-3; 9 bases map to TRBD1. Germline-derived CDR1 and CDR2 are PRHDT and FYEKMQ (reference sequence). V shed 5 bases, J shed 2 bases, and the junction held 8 bases outside the gene matches. CDR3 size: 16 residues. The CDR3 region is CASSTGRDRDTDTQYF. CDR3 DNA: TGTGCCAGCAGCACCGGCCGGGACAGGGACACAGATACGCAGTATTTT.

This clone was recorded once. The chain joins TRBV7-6 to TRBJ2-1; TRBD2 aligns across 12 bases. Germline V gene sequence: CDR1 SGHVS, CDR2 FNYEAQ. This CDR3 has 18 amino acids. Losses at the gene ends were 1 base for V and 8 bases for J; bases not matched to a gene: 12. The CDR3 region has the DNA TGTGCCAGCAGCTTAGTATTGACTAGCGGGAGTTGGAGCGATGAGCAGTTCTTC. This sequence encodes CASSLVLTSGSWSDEQFF.

The chain uses TRBV2 and TRBJ2-7; no reliable D call. CDR1 and CDR2 (germline): SNHLY, FYNNEI. The CDR3 is 13 residues long. The ends were cut back, 6 bases at V and 0 bases at J, with 9 bases in the middle. The CDR3 here is CASSGASSYEQYF. The CDR3 DNA is TGTGCCAGCAGCGGAGCGAGCTCCTACGAGCAGTACTTC. Combining the CDR3 with reference TRBV2 and TRBJ2-7 gives the whole variable domain EPEVTQTPSHQVTQMGQEVILRCVPISNHLYFYWYRQILGQKVEFLVSFYNNEISEKSEIFDDQFSVERPDGSNFTLKIRSTKLEDSAMYFCASSGASSYEQYFGPGTRLTVT.

The chain uses TRBV4-3 and TRBJ2-2; tentative D call: TRBD2 (6 bases). Germline loops: CDR1 LGHNA, CDR2 YSLEER. Trimming removed 0 bases from V and 3 bases from J, with 11 bases in between. The CDR3 covers 16 residues. CDR3 DNA: TGCGCCAGCAGCCAAGAGACGGGAGCGTACACCGGGGAGCTGTTTTTT. This gives the protein CASSQETGAYTGELFF.

This rearrangement joins TRBV7-9 to TRBJ2-1; 10 bases align to TRBD2. CDR1 and CDR2 from the germline V gene are SEHNR and FQNEAQ (reference sequence). J lost 8 bases, V lost 1 base, and 8 bases had no gene match. The CDR3 contains 16 residues. As DNA, the CDR3 is TGTGCCAGCAGCTTAGTTAGCGGGAGGCCCTCGCATGAGCAGTTCTTC. Translated, it gives CASSLVSGRPSHEQFF.

The table lists this clone with a count of one. This chain links TRBV11-2 with TRBJ1-1; D unresolved. The CDR3 length is 14 residues. V lost 3 bases to trimming and J lost 1 base, with 9 bases between them. CDR1 is SGHAT and CDR2 is FQNNGV in the germline V gene. CDR3 residues: CASSLIPGNTEAFF. The CDR3 DNA follows: TGTGCCAGCAGCTTGATACCAGGGAACACTGAAGCTTTCTTT.

As to this clone: One junction end does not reproduce the germline sequence, and a read error may be involved. This rearrangement joins TRBV12-5 to TRBJ2-3, with D perhaps matching TRBD1 (6 bases). Germline V gene data show CDR1 as LGHNT and CDR2 as FRNRAP. The CDR3 runs to 11 residues. CDR3 DNA sequence: TGTGCTAGTGGAGAGACAGGTACGCAGTATTTT. Translating gives CASGETGTQYF. Based on the CDR3 plus reference TRBV12-5 and TRBJ2-3, the full variable domain is DARVTQTPRHKVTEMGQEVTMRCQPILGHNTVFWYRQTMMQGLELLAYFRNRAPLDDSGMPKDRFSAEMPDATLATLKIQPSEPRDSAVYFCASGETGTQYFGPGTRLTVL.

This chain joins TRBV7-2 and TRBJ2-2, with TRBD2 identical over 8 bases. Trimming at V came to 5 bases and at J to 10 bases, leaving 3 bases not matched to a gene. Germline V CDR1 and CDR2: SGHTA, FQGNSA. The CDR3 contains 12 residues. The chain's CDR3 is CASSPTSAELFF. CDR3 in DNA: TGTGCCAGCAGCCCGACTAGCGCGGAGCTGTTTTTT.

The chain links TRBV5-5 to TRBJ1-2, with D perhaps TRBD1 (6 bases). Germline V gene lookup returns CDR1 SGHKS and CDR2 YYEKEE (reference sequence). The CDR3 runs 15 residues. V lost 2 bases, J lost 4 bases, and 15 bases lay in between. This CDR3 reads CASSFHPTGTYGYTF. The CDR3 nucleotides are TGTGCCAGCAGCTTCCACCCGACAGGAACCTATGGCTACACCTTC.

The J gene is TRBJ2-7, the V gene TRBV3-1 (or the pseudogene TRBV3-2), with TRBD2 matching 7 bases. Per the germline V gene, CDR1 is LGHDT and CDR2 is YNNKEL (reference sequence). This CDR3 is 14 amino acids long. The junction had 3 bases not matched to a gene; V was cut back by 3 bases and J by 1 base. The CDR3 protein is CASSHTRESYEQYF. DNA of the CDR3: TGTGCCAGCAGCCATACGCGGGAGTCCTACGAGCAGTACTTC.

The table lists this clone with a count of one. The chain is built from TRBV2 and TRBJ1-4; a possible D gene is TRBD1 (6 bases). V gave up 5 bases and J gave up 0 bases, with 7 bases separating them. The V gene's germline CDR1 is SNHLY and CDR2 FYNNEI. This CDR3 contains 14 residues. CDR3 sequence (DNA): TGTGCCAGCAGTCGGACAGCAACTAATGAAAAACTGTTTTTT. It specifies CASSRTATNEKLFF.

This rearrangement joins TRBV7-9 to TRBJ2-1; 9 bases align to TRBD2. The CDR3 contains 15 residues. Germline V gives CDR1 SEHNR, CDR2 FQNEAQ (reference sequence). V was pared by 2 bases and J by 5 bases, with 4 bases of the junction left unmatched. In nucleotides, the CDR3 is TGTGCCAGCAGCTTAAGACCTAGCGGGAACAATGAGCAGTTCTTC. It encodes CASSLRPSGNNEQFF.

This chain connects TRBV7-3 to TRBJ2-3, with TRBD1 matching 9 bases. This CDR3 region has 14 residues. The V gene end was trimmed by 4 bases and the J gene end by 6 bases; junction bases not matched to a gene: 5. The V gene's germline CDR1 is SGHTA and CDR2 FQGTGA. CDR3: CASSSWTGEDTQYF. For the CDR3, the DNA is TGTGCCAGCAGCTCCTGGACAGGGGAGGATACGCAGTATTTT.

The rearrangement links TRBV6-2 or TRBV6-3 to TRBJ2-5, with TRBD1 matching 7 bases. V trimming: 5 bases; J trimming: 5 bases; junction bases outside the gene matches: 5. This CDR3 has 13 residues. The germline CDR1 and CDR2 sequences are MNHEY and SVGEGT. This CDR3 reads CASSPQGWETQYF. As DNA, the CDR3 is TGTGCCAGCAGTCCACAGGGGTGGGAGACCCAGTACTTC.

The chain carries TRBV9 and TRBJ1-1; 7 positions agree with TRBD1. Germline V gives CDR1 SGDLS, CDR2 YYNGEE. This CDR3 comprises 15 residues. The junction had 8 bases not matched to a gene; V was cut back by 3 bases and J by 3 bases. Here the CDR3 DNA reads TGTGCCAGCAGCGCCCGACAGGGTCCGGACACTGAAGCTTTCTTT. Its protein is CASSARQGPDTEAFF.

The V and J genes are TRBV4-1 and TRBJ1-1, with 7 bases matching TRBD1. This CDR3 comprises 15 residues. Germline V lookup: CDR1 MGHRA, CDR2 YSYEKL. V lost 5 bases to trimming and J lost 1 base; unmatched junction nucleotides: 7. The CDR3 sequence is CASSEAGGRNTEAFF. For the CDR3, the DNA is TGCGCCAGCAGCGAGGCAGGGGGAAGGAACACTGAAGCTTTCTTT.

Only one count was recorded for this clone. V and J are TRBV4-1 and TRBJ2-3, with D possibly being TRBD1 (6 bases). The CDR3 has 17 residues. Between the trimmed V and J ends, which lost 0 bases and 4 bases, there was a span of 17 bases. CDR1 and CDR2 (germline): MGHRA, YSYEKL. CDR3 sequence reads: CASSQDQVTGLPDTQYF. The DNA of the CDR3 is TGCGCCAGCAGCCAAGATCAGGTCACAGGGCTTCCAGATACGCAGTATTTT.

The rearrangement uses TRBV27 and TRBJ1-2; TRBD1 agrees at 10 bases. Germline V lookup: CDR1 MNHEY, CDR2 SMNVEV (reference sequence). CDR3 size: 14 residues. Unmatched junction bases numbered 3, after V lost 5 bases and J lost 3 bases. CDR3 coding DNA: TGTGCCAGCAGTACGACAGGGGGCGACTATGGCTACACCTTC. This encodes CASSTTGGDYGYTF.

The chain employs TRBV5-1 and TRBJ1-2; possibly TRBD1 for D (5 bases). V gave up 5 bases and J gave up 2 bases, with 16 bases separating them. The CDR3 sequence is 15 residues long. CDR1 and CDR2 (germline): SGHRS, YFSETQ. DNA of the CDR3: TGCGCCAGCAGTACGGGGACTACGGAGAACTATGGCTACACCTTC. Residues: CASSTGTTENYGYTF. Drawing the rest from reference TRBV5-1 and TRBJ1-2, the complete variable domain is KAGVTQTPRYLIKTRGQQVTLSCSPISGHRSVSWYQQTPGQGLQFLFEYFSETQRNKGNFPGRFSGRQFSNSRSEMNVSTLELGDSALYLCASSTGTTENYGYTFGSGTRLTVV.

The chain combines TRBV5-1 with TRBJ1-2; a weak D match, TRBD1 (5 bases). The CDR3 length is 14 residues. The V gene lost 0 bases and the J gene lost 4 bases, with 10 bases spanning the gap. The germline V gene encodes CDR1 SGHRS and CDR2 YFSETQ. The CDR3 region has the DNA TGCGCCAGCAGCTTGGAGGGGCAGGGCTATGGCTACACCTTC. This translates into CASSLEGQGYGYTF. Drawing the rest from reference TRBV5-1 and TRBJ1-2, the complete variable domain is KAGVTQTPRYLIKTRGQQVTLSCSPISGHRSVSWYQQTPGQGLQFLFEYFSETQRNKGNFPGRFSGRQFSNSRSEMNVSTLELGDSALYLCASSLEGQGYGYTFGSGTRLTVV.

The DNA of the CDR3 is TGTGCCAGCAGTCGCCGAGACATGGCGGGCGGCTACACCTTC. Amino acid sequence: CASSRRDMAGGYTF. The chain employs TRBV6-5 and TRBJ1-2, with unresolved D. The V gene's germline CDR1 is MNHEY and CDR2 SVGAGI. The ends were cut back, 5 bases at V and 8 bases at J, with 18 bases in the middle. The CDR3 totals 14 residues.

The chain joins TRBV18 to TRBJ2-3; 8 bases match TRBD2. The germline gives CDR1 KGHSH, CDR2 LQKENI. V trimming: 2 bases; J trimming: 3 bases; junction bases outside the gene matches: 7. The CDR3 loop spans 16 amino acids. CDR3: CASSPGTRGVTDTQYF. CDR3 bases: TGTGCCAGCTCACCAGGGACTAGAGGAGTGACAGATACGCAGTATTTT.

This chain uses TRBV11-3 with TRBJ2-1, with 11 bases that match TRBD2. With 1 base clipped from V and 8 bases from J, the junction kept 7 bases outside the gene matches. The CDR3 loop spans 16 amino acids. Germline assignment: CDR1 SGHNT and CDR2 YENEEA. The CDR3 nucleotides read TGTGCCAGCAGCTTAGTAACTAGCGGGAGTGAAGATGAGCAGTTCTTC. Protein product: CASSLVTSGSEDEQFF.

The chain is built from TRBV19 and TRBJ1-1; TRBD1 matches at 11 bases. Germline lookup yields CDR1 LNHDA and CDR2 SQIVND (reference sequence). V shed 2 bases, J shed 3 bases, and the junction held 2 bases outside the gene matches. The CDR3 loop spans 15 amino acids. Written as DNA, the CDR3 is TGTGCCAGTAGTATAAGGACAGGGGGCTACACTGAAGCTTTCTTT. Encoded protein: CASSIRTGGYTEAFF. The variable domain in full, completed from reference TRBV19 and TRBJ1-1, reads DGGITQSPKYLFRKEGQNVTLSCEQNLNHDAMYWYRQDPGQGLRLIYYSQIVNDFQKGDIAEGYSVSREKKESFPLTVTSAQKNPTAFYLCASSIRTGGYTEAFFGQGTRLTVV.

V and J are TRBV5-1 and TRBJ2-1; no clear D gene. The length of the CDR3 is 15 residues. Trimming took off 4 bases at V and 0 bases at J, with 11 bases between the two ends. Germline V gene sequence: CDR1 SGHRS, CDR2 YFSETQ. DNA of the CDR3: TGCGCCAGCAGCCCTTTATCTAGCTCCTACAATGAGCAGTTCTTC. It codes for CASSPLSSSYNEQFF.